Below are 26 T cell receptor beta chains sequenced from a single sample in a study of cytomegalovirus exposure and HLA in healthy donors. Primers for the PCR totalled 60 Vbeta and 13 Jbeta. Assay used: immunoSEQ multiplex PCR; TCRdb lists only in-frame clones, some missing. The sample holds 130,000 to 150,000 clones, about 80% seen once. Sequencing input: PBMCs. Every receptor here comes from a man aged 40-49 years in good health and CMV-seronegative.

The CDR3 DNA reads as TGTGCCAGCAGTCTCCTAGACCACGCGAATGAGCAGTTCTTC. Residues: CASSLLDHANEQFF. The J gene is TRBJ2-1, the V gene TRBV27; D unresolved. Trimming took 5 bases from V and 7 from J, leaving 15 bases between them. The CDR3 is made up of 14 amino acids. CDR1 and CDR2 (germline): MNHEY, SMNVEV (reference sequence).

This sequence joins TRBV5-8 and TRBJ2-2, with a weak D call TRBD2 (6 bases). This CDR3 region has 14 residues. V was trimmed by 3 bases and J by 6 bases, leaving 12 bases between them. CDR1 SGHTS and CDR2 YDEGEE come from the germline V gene. This chain's CDR3 is CASSSGLLAGELFF. In nucleotides, the CDR3 is TGTGCCAGCAGCTCGGGACTGCTAGCCGGGGAGCTGTTTTTT.

The table lists this clone with a count of one. The genes are TRBV7-9 and TRBJ1-2; 10 bases fit TRBD1. Germline CDR1 reads SEHNR; CDR2 reads FQNEAQ (reference sequence). The CDR3 is 18 amino acids. Trimming removed 4 bases from V and 0 bases from J; junction bases left unmatched: 11. CDR3 sequence (DNA): TGTGCCAGCAGCTCCGCGTCCGGGACAGGGGTCACTAACTATGGCTACACCTTC. Translating it yields CASSSASGTGVTNYGYTF. The whole variable domain, remainder taken from reference TRBV7-9 and TRBJ1-2, is DTGVSQNPRHKITKRGQNVTFRCDPISEHNRLYWYRQTLGQGPEFLTYFQNEAQLEKSRLLSDRFSAERPKGSFSTLEIQRTEQGDSAMYLCASSSASGTGVTNYGYTFGSGTRLTVV.

V and J are TRBV5-1 and TRBJ2-5; 9 bases are a match to TRBD2. The CDR3 spans 15 residues. The germline gives CDR1 SGHRS, CDR2 YFSETQ. The V segment lost 1 base and the J segment 4 bases; nucleotides outside the gene matches: 5. The CDR3 here is CASSLRAGGGETQYF. The CDR3 bases are TGCGCCAGCAGCTTGCGAGCGGGGGGCGGAGAGACCCAGTACTTC. Together with reference TRBV5-1 and TRBJ2-5, the CDR3 gives the full variable domain: KAGVTQTPRYLIKTRGQQVTLSCSPISGHRSVSWYQQTPGQGLQFLFEYFSETQRNKGNFPGRFSGRQFSNSRSEMNVSTLELGDSALYLCASSLRAGGGETQYFGPGTRLLVL.

This chain uses TRBV6-1 with TRBJ2-7, with D perhaps matching TRBD1 (6 bases). V lost 4 bases and J lost 6, with 13 bases in between. Germline assignment: CDR1 MNHNS and CDR2 SASEGT. The CDR3 extends over 13 amino acids. The chain's CDR3 is CASSGTAAVEQYF. The CDR3 bases are TGTGCCAGCAGTGGGACAGCAGCGGTCGAGCAGTACTTC.

The rearrangement uses TRBV6-1 and TRBJ2-2; 7 nucleotides line up with TRBD1. Germline trimming cut 4 bases from V and 4 bases from J; bases unmatched to any gene: 6. The CDR3 runs 15 residues. Germline CDR1 is MNHNS and CDR2 is SASEGT. CDR3 residues: CASSGLTGPTGELFF. The CDR3 bases are TGTGCCAGCAGTGGTCTGACAGGGCCCACCGGGGAGCTGTTTTTT.

The gene calls are TRBV7-3 and TRBJ2-5; TRBD2 is a possible D gene (5 bases). V dropped 2 bases and J dropped 6 bases, with 10 bases sitting between them. Germline CDR1 and CDR2: SGHTA and FQGTGA. The CDR3 is 13 residues long. For the CDR3, the DNA is TGTGCCAGCAGCTTAGAGGCGGGTCAGACCCAGTACTTC. Translation gives CASSLEAGQTQYF.

V and J are TRBV5-1 and TRBJ2-6, with 8 bases matching TRBD1. Germline lookup yields CDR1 SGHRS and CDR2 YFSETQ. V shed 1 base, J shed 0 bases, and the junction held 12 bases outside the gene matches. CDR3 length: 20 residues. Here the CDR3 reads CASSLTTRGTGLSGANVLTF. DNA for the CDR3: TGCGCCAGCAGCTTGACCACTAGAGGGACAGGACTCTCTGGGGCCAACGTCCTGACTTTC.

The chain has TRBV5-6 and TRBJ2-5; 10 nucleotides line up with TRBD2. The CDR3 runs 17 residues. Unmatched junction bases numbered 10, after V lost 4 bases and J lost 1 base. Looked up from germline, CDR1 is SGHDT and CDR2 is YYEEEE. The CDR3 sequence: CASSTSGAAPSQETQYF. CDR3 coding DNA: TGTGCCAGCAGCACTAGCGGGGCTGCGCCGAGCCAAGAGACCCAGTACTTC.

There are a few counts of this clone. The chain links TRBV10-2 to TRBJ1-2; D might be TRBD1 (6 bases). The V end was cut by 0 bases, the J end by 8 bases, with 13 bases between. Germline CDR1 is WSHSY and CDR2 is SAAADI. CDR3 length: 14 residues. As DNA, the CDR3 is TGCGCCAGCAGTGAGTCGACAGGCCTGGAAGGCTACACCTTC. This sequence encodes CASSESTGLEGYTF.

The gene calls are TRBV5-1 and TRBJ2-4; possibly TRBD2 for D (5 bases). Trimming took off 4 bases at V and 9 bases at J, with 14 bases between the two ends. This CDR3 is built from 13 residues. Looked up from germline, CDR1 is SGHRS and CDR2 is YFSETQ. The CDR3 sequence is CASSGELAFIQYF. The CDR3, as DNA: TGCGCCAGCAGCGGCGAATTAGCGTTCATTCAGTACTTC.

This sequence joins TRBV19 and TRBJ1-5; D uncertain. The CDR3 has 14 amino acids. The germline V and J ends were trimmed by 5 bases and 5 bases, with 13 bases remaining between them. The germline gives CDR1 LNHDA, CDR2 SQIVND (reference sequence). The DNA of the CDR3 is TGTGCCAGTAGTCCCCTGCGGGGAGATCAGCCCCAGCATTTT. Encoded protein: CASSPLRGDQPQHF.

This clone is a singleton in its sample. V is TRBV18 and J is TRBJ2-6; D remains unclear. Germline V CDR1 and CDR2: KGHSH, LQKENI. The CDR3 is made up of 16 amino acids. The V and J ends lost 3 bases and 2 bases respectively, with 11 bases between them. The CDR3 region is CASSPLASPGANVLTF. In nucleotides, the CDR3 is TGTGCCAGCTCACCCTTAGCCTCCCCTGGGGCCAACGTCCTGACTTTC.

This clone was detected only once. The chain employs TRBV5-4 and TRBJ2-2; 8 bases line up with TRBD1. Germline lookup yields CDR1 SGHNT and CDR2 YYREEE (reference sequence). CDR3 length: 15 residues. V lost 4 bases and J lost 5; bases outside the gene matches: 7. Written as DNA, the CDR3 is TGTGCCAGCAGCCTAGGGACAGGCCCAACCGGGGAGCTGTTTTTT. Translation gives CASSLGTGPTGELFF.

The V and J genes are TRBV27 and TRBJ2-3; 10 positions match TRBD2. This CDR3 spans 18 amino acids. Germline V gives CDR1 MNHEY, CDR2 SMNVEV (reference sequence). V shed 5 bases and J 1 base; nucleotides not matched to a gene: 12. CDR3 protein: CASSAVAGGTTGTDTQYF. The CDR3 region has the DNA TGTGCCAGCAGTGCCGTAGCGGGGGGTACGACCGGCACAGATACGCAGTATTTT.

This sequence joins TRBV7-9 and TRBJ1-4, with 10 positions matching TRBD1. Germline CDR1 is SEHNR and CDR2 is FQNEAQ (reference sequence). The CDR3 runs to 15 residues. V gave up 5 bases and J gave up 6 bases; unmatched junction bases: 6. CDR3 amino acids: CASSSGTGAHEKLFF. Here the CDR3 DNA reads TGTGCCAGCAGCAGCGGGACAGGGGCCCATGAAAAACTGTTTTTT.

The CDR3 is CASTPVGSGGRTQYF. The CDR3 DNA sequence: TGTGCCAGTACCCCCGTGGGTAGCGGGGGGAGGACGCAGTATTTT. The chain couples TRBV19 to TRBJ2-3; 10 bases match TRBD2. The trim removed 7 bases at V and 9 bases at J, leaving 13 bases unmatched. CDR3 length: 15 residues. The V gene's germline CDR1 is LNHDA and CDR2 SQIVND (reference sequence).

CDR3 in amino acids: CSGGQAAYEQYF. In nucleotides, the CDR3 is TGCAGCGGTGGACAGGCTGCCTACGAGCAGTACTTC. The V gene is TRBV29-1, the J gene TRBJ2-7; TRBD1 matches at 7 bases. The CDR3 is 12 residues long. V lost 7 bases, J lost 2 bases, and 5 bases stayed unmatched. Germline loops: CDR1 SQVTM, CDR2 ANQGSEA.

V and J are TRBV7-8 and TRBJ2-7; D is perhaps TRBD2 (6 bases). This CDR3 contains 19 residues. V lost 1 base, J lost 0 bases, and 22 bases lay in between. Per the germline V gene, CDR1 is SGHVS and CDR2 is FQNEAQ. The CDR3 DNA follows: TGTGCCAGCAGCTTAGACCCTATTTCGGTAGGAGGGAGCTCCTACGAGCAGTACTTC. The encoded protein is CASSLDPISVGGSSYEQYF.

The chain recombines TRBV7-3 with TRBJ2-2; no clear D gene. The CDR3 totals 14 residues. CDR1 is SGHTA and CDR2 is FQGTGA in the germline V gene. V shed 1 base and J shed 6 bases, with 9 bases lying between them. The CDR3 bases are TGTGCCAGCAGCTTAAGAGCGTCCCCCGGGGAGCTGTTTTTT. Translation gives CASSLRASPGELFF.

The V and J genes are TRBV11-3 and TRBJ2-3; 10 nucleotides line up with TRBD2. The CDR3 loop spans 16 amino acids. Germline CDR1 is SGHNT and CDR2 is YENEEA. Germline trimming cut 3 bases from V and 3 bases from J; bases unmatched to any gene: 6. The CDR3 nucleotides are TGTGCCAGCAGCTTGGGTAGCGGGGGGTTTACAGATACGCAGTATTTT. Translating gives CASSLGSGGFTDTQYF.

The rearrangement uses TRBV20-1 and TRBJ2-1; the D is unclear. The CDR3 covers 10 residues. Trimming removed 3 bases at V and 7 bases at J, with 4 bases between. Per the germline V gene, CDR1 is DFQATT and CDR2 is SNEGSKA (reference sequence). CDR3 sequence: CSASMNEQFF. CDR3 bases: TGCAGTGCTAGTATGAATGAGCAGTTCTTC.

The chain couples TRBV6-5 to TRBJ2-7; possibly TRBD1 for D (6 bases). This CDR3 is built from 13 residues. CDR1 is MNHEY and CDR2 is SVGAGI in the germline V gene. Trimming took 8 bases from V and 0 from J, leaving 11 bases between them. The CDR3 DNA follows: TGTGCCAGCCGGGACACCTCCTCCTACGAGCAGTACTTC. Residues: CASRDTSSYEQYF.

V gene TRBV9 combines with J gene TRBJ2-2; no clear D. The DNA end is more similar to TRBJ1-3, so the J call may be wrong. Germline-derived CDR1 and CDR2 are SGDLS and YYNGEE. The CDR3 runs to 15 residues. CDR3 DNA sequence: TGTGCCAGCAGCGTAAGCCGGGGAGGTGGAAACACCATATATTTT. Translated, it gives CASSVSRGGGNTIYF.

The J gene is TRBJ1-1, the V gene TRBV18; TRBD1 matches at 10 bases. Germline V lookup: CDR1 KGHSH, CDR2 LQKENI. CDR3 length: 14 amino acids. V lost 9 bases to trimming and J lost 6 bases; unmatched junction nucleotides: 10. The CDR3 nucleotides read TGTGCCAGTCTCAGACAGGGGGCAATTCCTGAAGCTTTCTTT. Translation gives CASLRQGAIPEAFF.

The rearrangement joins TRBV5-1 to TRBJ2-7, with 10 bases matching TRBD1. The CDR3 totals 16 residues. The ends lost 5 bases at V and 3 bases at J; junction bases unmatched: 11. CDR1 is SGHRS, CDR2 YFSETQ, per germline. CDR3: CASSSTPGTGDYEQYF. The CDR3 DNA is TGCGCCAGCAGTTCGACCCCCGGGACAGGGGACTACGAGCAGTACTTC.